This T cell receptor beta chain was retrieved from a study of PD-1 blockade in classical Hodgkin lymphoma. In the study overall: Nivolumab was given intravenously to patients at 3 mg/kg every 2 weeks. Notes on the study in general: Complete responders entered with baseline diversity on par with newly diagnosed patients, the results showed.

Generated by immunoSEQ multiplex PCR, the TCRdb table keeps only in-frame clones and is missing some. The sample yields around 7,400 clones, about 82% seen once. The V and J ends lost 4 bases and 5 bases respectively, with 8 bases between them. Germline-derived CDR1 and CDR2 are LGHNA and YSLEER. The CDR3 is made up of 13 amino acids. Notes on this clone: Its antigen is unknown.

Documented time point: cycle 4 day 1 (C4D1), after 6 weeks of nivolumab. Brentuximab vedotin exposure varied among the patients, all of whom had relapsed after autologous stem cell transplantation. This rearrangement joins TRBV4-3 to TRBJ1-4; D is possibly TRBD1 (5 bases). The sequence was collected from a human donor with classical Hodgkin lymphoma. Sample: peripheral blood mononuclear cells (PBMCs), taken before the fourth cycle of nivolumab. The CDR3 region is CASSPRDNEKLFF. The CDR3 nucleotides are TGCGCCAGCAGCCCCCGGGACAATGAAAAACTGTTTTTT.